These T cell receptor beta chains were read from a single sample in a study of blood T cells in healthy people across ages. TCRdb re-analysed the 5' RACE reads in MiXCR, keeping a single row per CDR3 protein. The sample records some 890,000 distinct CDR3 sequences, about 28% being singletons. The same data also went into a second study, on T cells of mothers and their children.

Sequenced sample: blood. The receptor source for this set is a woman between 40 and 55 years old in good health. Both conserved end residues are part of each CDR3. A D gene is named only where the DNA matches it firmly. The listing skips clone size in some rows; elsewhere it reads once, few, many or a size class.

V: TRBV20-1
size: many
D: NA
J: TRBJ2-1
DNA: TGCAGTGCTAGACGCGTAGATGAGCAGTTCTTC
CDR3: CSARRVDEQFF

V: TRBV7-9
size: many
D: TRBD1
J: TRBJ2-1
DNA: TGTGCCAGCAGTTCAATTAGGGGGCCCGCTTACAATGAGCAGTTCTTC
CDR3: CASSSIRGPAYNEQFF

V: TRBV7-9
size: many
D: TRBD2
J: TRBJ2-3
DNA: TGTGCCAGCAGGCAATTAGCGGGGGGCAGCGCAGATACGCAGTATTTT
CDR3: CASRQLAGGSADTQYF

V: TRBV28
size: few
D: NA
J: TRBJ2-5
DNA: TGTGCCAGCAGCCCTGACGGACCCACGGAGCAGTACTTC
CDR3: CASSPDGPTEQYF

V: TRBV7-2
size: NA
D: TRBD2
J: TRBJ2-7
DNA: TGTGCCAGCACCCTAGGGGGACTAGCGGGGGCCTACGAGCAGTACTTC
CDR3: CASTLGGLAGAYEQYF

V: TRBV9
size: few
D: NA
J: TRBJ2-1
DNA: TGTGCCAGCAGCGTAATTGGCAATGAGCAGTTCTTC
CDR3: CASSVIGNEQFF

V: TRBV7-2
size: NA
D: TRBD2
J: TRBJ2-7
DNA: TGTGCCAGCAGCTCGGCTAGCGGGGAGACCAAGTACTTC
CDR3: CASSSASGETKYF

V: TRBV6-5
size: few
D: NA
J: TRBJ1-2
DNA: TGTGCCAGCAGACTAGGGACACTGGGCTATGGCTACACCTTC
CDR3: CASRLGTLGYGYTF

V: TRBV2
size: NA
D: TRBD1
J: TRBJ2-2
DNA: TGTGCCAGCAGCGTGACAGGGAGTTATACCGGGGAGCTGTTTTTT
CDR3: CASSVTGSYTGELFF

V: TRBV12-3/TRBV12-4
size: NA
D: NA
J: TRBJ2-5
DNA: TGTGCCAGCACCCCCGGGCAGGGCGTGCGAGAGACCCAGTACTTC
CDR3: CASTPGQGVRETQYF

V: TRBV30
size: few
D: NA
J: TRBJ1-5
DNA: TGTGCCTGGAGTGTTGGACAGCCCCAGCATTTT
CDR3: CAWSVGQPQHF

V: TRBV5-8
size: few
D: TRBD2
J: TRBJ2-1
DNA: TGTGCCAGCAGCTTGGGGGAGGGCCGCAATGAGCAGTTCTTC
CDR3: CASSLGEGRNEQFF